The clone carrying this T cell receptor (beta chain) was picked up many times. Its specificity is unknown. The method was immunoSEQ multiplex PCR; TCRdb's version includes in-frame clones alone and lacks a portion of them. The sample holds about 440,000 clones, approximately 90% seen once. The data stem from a study of Ad26.COV2.S vaccination and SARS-CoV-2 variants. General study results and limits: The TCR breadth and depth analyses may have produced an underestimate of total T cell responses.

Treatment: 15 to 20 received Ad26.COV2.S at low or high dose, single or two shots; five or six received placebo; per-sample allocation not given. Samples were taken on day 63 after the first vaccine or placebo injection. Germline values: CDR1 SEHNR, CDR2 FQNEAQ (reference sequence). The CDR3 consists of 15 residues. The V end was cut by 0 bases, the J end by 2 bases, with 7 bases between. The sequence was collected from a person aged 18 to 65 who received the Ad26.COV2.S COVID-19 vaccine or a placebo. This specimen was peripheral blood, taken in a trial of Ad26.COV2.S vaccine versus placebo. The V call is TRBV7-9, the J call TRBJ2-2; D remains ambiguous. For the CDR3, the DNA is TGTGCCAGCAGCTTAGCGCTACACAACACCGGGGAGCTGTTTTTT. It yields the protein CASSLALHNTGELFF. Drawing the rest from reference TRBV7-9 and TRBJ2-2, the complete variable domain is DTGVSQNPRHKITKRGQNVTFRCDPISEHNRLYWYRQTLGQGPEFLTYFQNEAQLEKSRLLSDRFSAERPKGSFSTLEIQRTEQGDSAMYLCASSLALHNTGELFFGEGSRLTVL.